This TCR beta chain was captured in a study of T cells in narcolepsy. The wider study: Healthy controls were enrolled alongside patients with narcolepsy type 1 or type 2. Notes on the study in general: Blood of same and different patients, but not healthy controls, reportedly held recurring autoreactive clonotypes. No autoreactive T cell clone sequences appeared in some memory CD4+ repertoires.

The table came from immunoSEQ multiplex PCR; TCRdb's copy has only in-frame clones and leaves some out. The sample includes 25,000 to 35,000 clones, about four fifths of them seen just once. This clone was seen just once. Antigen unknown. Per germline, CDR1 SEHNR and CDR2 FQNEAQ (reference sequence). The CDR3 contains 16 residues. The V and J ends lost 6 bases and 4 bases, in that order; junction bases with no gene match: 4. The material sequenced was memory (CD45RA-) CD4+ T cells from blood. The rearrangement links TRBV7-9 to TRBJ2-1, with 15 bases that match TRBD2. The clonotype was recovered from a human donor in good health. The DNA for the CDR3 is TGTGCCAGCAGAATGGGGACTAGCGGGGGGTACAATGAGCAGTTCTTC. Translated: CASRMGTSGGYNEQFF.